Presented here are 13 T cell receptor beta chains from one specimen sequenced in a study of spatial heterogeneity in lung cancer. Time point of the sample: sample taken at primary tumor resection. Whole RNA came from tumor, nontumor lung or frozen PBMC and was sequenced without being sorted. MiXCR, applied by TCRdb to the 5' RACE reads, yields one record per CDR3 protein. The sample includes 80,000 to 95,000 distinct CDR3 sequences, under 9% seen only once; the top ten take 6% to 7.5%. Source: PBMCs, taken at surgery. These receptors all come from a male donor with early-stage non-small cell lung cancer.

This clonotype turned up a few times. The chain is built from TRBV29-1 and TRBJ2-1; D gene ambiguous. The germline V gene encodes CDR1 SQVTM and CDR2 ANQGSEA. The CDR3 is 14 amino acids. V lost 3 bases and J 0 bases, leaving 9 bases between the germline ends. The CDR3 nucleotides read TGCAGCGTTGAGAGCCTGAGCTCCTACAATGAGCAGTTCTTC. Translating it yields CSVESLSSYNEQFF.

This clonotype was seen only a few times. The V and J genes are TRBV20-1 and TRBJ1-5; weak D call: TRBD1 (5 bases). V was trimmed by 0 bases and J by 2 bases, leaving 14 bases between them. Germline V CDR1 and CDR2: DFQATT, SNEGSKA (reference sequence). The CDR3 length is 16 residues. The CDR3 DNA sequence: TGCAGTGCTAGAGATCGTCCGGGACGCGGCAATCAGCCCCAGCATTTT. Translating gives CSARDRPGRGNQPQHF.

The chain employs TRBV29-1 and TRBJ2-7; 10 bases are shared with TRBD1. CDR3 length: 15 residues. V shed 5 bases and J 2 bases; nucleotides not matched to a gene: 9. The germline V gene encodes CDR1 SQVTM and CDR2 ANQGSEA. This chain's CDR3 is CSVQGGTGATYEQYF. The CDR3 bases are TGCAGCGTTCAAGGCGGGACAGGGGCTACCTACGAGCAGTACTTC.

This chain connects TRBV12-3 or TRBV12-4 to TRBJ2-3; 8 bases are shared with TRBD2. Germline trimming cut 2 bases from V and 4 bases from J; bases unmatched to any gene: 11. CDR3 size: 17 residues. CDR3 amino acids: CASSLLGRGGRSDTQYF. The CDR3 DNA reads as TGTGCCAGCAGTTTACTGGGACGGGGGGGCAGGTCAGATACGCAGTATTTT.

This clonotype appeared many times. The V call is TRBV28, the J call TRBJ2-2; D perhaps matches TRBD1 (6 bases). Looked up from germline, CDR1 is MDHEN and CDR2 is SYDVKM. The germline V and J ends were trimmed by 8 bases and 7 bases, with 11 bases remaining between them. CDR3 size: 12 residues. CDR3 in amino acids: CASGRGIGELFF. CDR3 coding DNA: TGTGCCAGCGGCAGGGGAATCGGGGAGCTGTTTTTT.

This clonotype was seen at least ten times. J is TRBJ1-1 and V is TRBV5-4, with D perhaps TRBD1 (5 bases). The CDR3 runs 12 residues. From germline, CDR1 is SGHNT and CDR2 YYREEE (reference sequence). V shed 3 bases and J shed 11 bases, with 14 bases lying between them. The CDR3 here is CASSSGRREAFF. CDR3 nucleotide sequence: TGTGCCAGCAGCTCGGGACGTCGGGAGGCTTTCTTT.

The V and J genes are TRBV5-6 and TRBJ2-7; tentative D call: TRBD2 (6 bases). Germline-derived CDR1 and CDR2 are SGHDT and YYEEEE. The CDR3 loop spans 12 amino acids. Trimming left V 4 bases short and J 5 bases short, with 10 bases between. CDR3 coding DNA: TGTGCCAGCAGCCCCGGAGGGGACGAGCAGTACTTC. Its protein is CASSPGGDEQYF.

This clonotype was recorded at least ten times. This CDR3 is CSARGSGANVLTF. The CDR3 DNA reads TGCAGTGCTAGGGGCTCTGGGGCCAACGTCCTGACTTTC. The rearrangement uses TRBV20-1 and TRBJ2-6, with D unresolved. The CDR3 contains 13 residues. V lost 3 bases and J lost 0, with 3 bases in between. In germline, CDR1 is DFQATT, CDR2 SNEGSKA (reference sequence).

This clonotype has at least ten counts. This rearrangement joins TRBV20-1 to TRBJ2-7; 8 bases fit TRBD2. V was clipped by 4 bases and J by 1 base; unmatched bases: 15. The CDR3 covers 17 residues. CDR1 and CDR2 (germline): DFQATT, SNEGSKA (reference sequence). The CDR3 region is CSAIILVTSGLSYEQYF. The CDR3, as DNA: TGCAGTGCTATAATATTGGTTACTAGCGGACTATCCTACGAGCAGTACTTC.

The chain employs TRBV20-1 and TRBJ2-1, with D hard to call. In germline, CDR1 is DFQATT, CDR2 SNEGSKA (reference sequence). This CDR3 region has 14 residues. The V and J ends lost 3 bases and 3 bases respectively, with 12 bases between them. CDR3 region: CSASTGADYNEQFF. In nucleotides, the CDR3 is TGCAGTGCTAGTACGGGCGCGGACTACAATGAGCAGTTCTTC.

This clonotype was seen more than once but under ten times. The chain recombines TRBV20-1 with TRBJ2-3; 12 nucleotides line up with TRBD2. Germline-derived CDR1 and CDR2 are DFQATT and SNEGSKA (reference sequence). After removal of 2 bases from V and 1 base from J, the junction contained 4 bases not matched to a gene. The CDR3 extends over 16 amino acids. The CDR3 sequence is CSARLAGGRGTDTQYF. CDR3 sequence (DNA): TGCAGTGCTAGACTAGCGGGGGGGCGCGGCACAGATACGCAGTATTTT.

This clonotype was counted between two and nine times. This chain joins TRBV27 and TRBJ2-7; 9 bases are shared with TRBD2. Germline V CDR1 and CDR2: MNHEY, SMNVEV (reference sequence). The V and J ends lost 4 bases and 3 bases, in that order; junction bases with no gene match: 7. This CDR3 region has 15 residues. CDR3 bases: TGTGCCAGCAGTTCCATAGCGGGAGAGGTCTACGAGCAGTACTTC. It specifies CASSSIAGEVYEQYF.

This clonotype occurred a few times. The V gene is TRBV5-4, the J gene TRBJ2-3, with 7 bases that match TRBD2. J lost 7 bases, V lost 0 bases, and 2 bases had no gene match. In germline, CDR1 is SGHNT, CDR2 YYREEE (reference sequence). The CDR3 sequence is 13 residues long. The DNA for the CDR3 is TGTGCCAGCAGCTTGGACGGGAGGAATACGCAGTATTTT. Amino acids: CASSLDGRNTQYF. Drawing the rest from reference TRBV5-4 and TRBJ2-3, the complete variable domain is ETGVTQSPTHLIKTRGQQVTLRCSSQSGHNTVSWYQQALGQGPQFIFQYYREEENGRGNFPPRFSGLQFPNYSSELNVNALELDDSALYLCASSLDGRNTQYFGPGTRLTVL.